Shown below are 29 T cell receptor beta chains from a single sample sequenced in a study of spatial heterogeneity in lung cancer. What these receptors recognize is not known. Indicated time point: sample taken at primary tumor resection. General study results and limits: Counts of expanded intratumoral alpha and beta TCRs tracked tumor mutation counts.

TCRdb fed the 5' RACE reads into MiXCR, producing one record per CDR3 protein. The sample contains around 8,800 distinct CDR3 sequences, less than 6% of which appear only once. The sequencing used lung tumor tissue, collected at surgery. The origin of the receptors is a female donor with early-stage non-small cell lung cancer.

This clonotype was seen more than once but under ten times. The chain joins TRBV5-1 to TRBJ2-5; perhaps TRBD2 as D (6 bases). Trimming removed 4 bases at V and 4 bases at J, with 14 bases between. Germline V CDR1 and CDR2: SGHRS, YFSETQ. The CDR3 sequence is 14 residues long. CDR3: CASSGIPGGETQYF. CDR3 sequence (DNA): TGCGCCAGCAGCGGAATTCCCGGGGGAGAGACCCAGTACTTC.

By its share, this clonotype is medium-sized (0.01 to 0.1%). The chain carries TRBV12-3 or TRBV12-4 and TRBJ2-2; a weak D match, TRBD2 (5 bases). Deletions cut 8 bases from V and 5 bases from J, with 9 bases between. The CDR3 runs 12 residues. The CDR3 loop is CASSGETGELFF. In DNA form, the CDR3 reads TGTGCCAGCTCTGGGGAGACCGGGGAGCTGTTTTTT.

This clonotype counts as medium-sized. This chain connects TRBV6-6 to TRBJ2-1, with TRBD2 matching 10 bases. Germline trimming cut 6 bases from V and 6 bases from J; bases unmatched to any gene: 5. The CDR3 runs 14 residues. CDR1 and CDR2 (germline): MNHNY, SVGAGI (reference sequence). The CDR3, as DNA: TGTGCCAGCAGAACTAGCGGGGAATCCAATGAGCAGTTCTTC. It encodes CASRTSGESNEQFF.

In this sample, this clonotype is medium-sized. The rearrangement links TRBV14 to TRBJ2-7; 10 nucleotides match TRBD1. The ends lost 1 base at V and 3 bases at J; junction bases unmatched: 0. Germline CDR1 reads SGHDN; CDR2 reads FVKESK. The CDR3 has 14 residues. The CDR3 region has the DNA TGTGCCAGCAGCCAAGGGACAGGGGGCTACGAGCAGTACTTC. Translation gives CASSQGTGGYEQYF.

The table lists this clonotype with many counts. The chain recombines TRBV7-3 with TRBJ1-2; 7 bases map to TRBD1. Losses at the gene ends were 1 base for V and 1 base for J; bases not matched to a gene: 12. Germline values: CDR1 SGHTA, CDR2 FQGTGA. The CDR3 loop spans 18 amino acids. CDR3 sequence: CASSLKHEGAVFNYGYTF. The CDR3 DNA sequence: TGTGCCAGCAGCTTAAAGCACGAGGGGGCCGTTTTTAACTATGGCTACACCTTC.

This clonotype was observed a few times. The gene calls are TRBV30 and TRBJ2-7; D is unresolved. This CDR3 is built from 11 residues. In germline, CDR1 is GTSNPN, CDR2 SVGIG (reference sequence). V lost 4 bases and J lost 1, with 5 bases in between. The CDR3 sequence: CAWTYSYEQYF. As DNA, the CDR3 is TGTGCCTGGACCTATTCCTACGAGCAGTACTTC.

This clonotype has only a few counts. V is TRBV10-2 and J is TRBJ2-5; TRBD2 aligns across 12 bases. This CDR3 is built from 14 residues. From germline, CDR1 is WSHSY and CDR2 SAAADI. V lost 6 bases to trimming and J lost 5 bases; unmatched junction nucleotides: 4. CDR3 in DNA: TGCGCCAGCAGAAGGACTAGCGGGACGGAGACCCAGTACTTC. Translating gives CASRRTSGTETQYF.

This clonotype came up a few times. The CDR3 loop is CASSEAGEEDGYTF. CDR3 coding DNA: TGCGCCAGCAGCGAGGCAGGGGAAGAAGATGGCTACACCTTC. The V call is TRBV5-1, the J call TRBJ1-2, with D possibly being TRBD1 (6 bases). Germline lookup yields CDR1 SGHRS and CDR2 YFSETQ. The CDR3 sequence is 14 residues long. Trimming stripped 4 bases from V and 6 bases from J, with 16 bases between.

In its sample, this clonotype was seen many times. V is TRBV6-6 and J is TRBJ1-6; D ambiguous. Looked up from germline, CDR1 is MNHNY and CDR2 is SVGAGI (reference sequence). The CDR3 length is 13 residues. Trimming took 7 bases from V and 7 from J, leaving 11 bases between them. CDR3 nucleotides: TGTGCCAGCATGGTGGCGGGGAATTCACCCCTCCACTTT. Its translation: CASMVAGNSPLHF.

This clonotype showed up many times. The chain employs TRBV12-3 or TRBV12-4 and TRBJ1-5; D is ambiguous. The CDR3 runs 13 residues. Trimming pared 6 bases from V and 3 bases from J, leaving 9 bases between. The CDR3 region is CASSVRNNQPQHF. The CDR3 bases are TGTGCCAGCAGCGTGAGGAACAATCAGCCCCAGCATTTT.

This clonotype was counted ten times or more. This chain links TRBV11-3 with TRBJ2-3; D unclear. This CDR3 has 15 amino acids. The germline CDR1 and CDR2 sequences are SGHNT and YENEEA. The ends were cut back, 5 bases at V and 5 bases at J, with 17 bases in the middle. CDR3 sequence reads: CASSPSGATGDTQYF. In DNA form, the CDR3 reads TGTGCCAGCAGCCCATCGGGCGCGACGGGAGATACGCAGTATTTT.

This clonotype was found a few times. V and J are TRBV3-1 and TRBJ2-2; TRBD1 is a possible D gene (5 bases). The V end was cut by 1 base, the J end by 7 bases, with 7 bases between. The CDR3 length is 13 residues. Germline CDR1 is LGHDT and CDR2 is YNNKEL (reference sequence). CDR3 residues: CASSQGGVGELFF. The CDR3 region has the DNA TGTGCCAGCAGCCAAGGGGGCGTCGGGGAGCTGTTTTTT.

This clonotype was observed at least ten times. The chain has TRBV7-9 and TRBJ2-7, with D unclear. Germline CDR1 SEHNR, CDR2 FQNEAQ (reference sequence). The V gene lost 3 bases and the J gene lost 7 bases, with 7 bases spanning the gap. The CDR3 covers 11 residues. The CDR3 spells CASSLSGEQYF. CDR3 DNA sequence: TGTGCCAGCAGCTTGTCTGGGGAGCAGTACTTC.

The V and J genes are TRBV5-1 and TRBJ1-5; D gene unclear. V was pared by 1 base and J by 6 bases, with 14 bases between. This CDR3 has 15 residues. In germline, CDR1 is SGHRS, CDR2 YFSETQ. Written as DNA, the CDR3 is TGCGCCAGCAGCTTGAGTGGGGTGGGGATTCAGCCCCAGCATTTT. It is translated as CASSLSGVGIQPQHF.

This clonotype was observed many times. The chain is built from TRBV7-3 and TRBJ2-3; 7 nucleotides agree with TRBD1. The CDR3 has 15 residues. The J segment lost 2 bases and the V segment lost 4 bases, leaving 6 bases of the junction unmatched. The germline CDR1 and CDR2 sequences are SGHTA and FQGTGA. The CDR3 sequence: CASSSGQVPTDTQYF. The CDR3 nucleotides are TGTGCCAGCAGCTCCGGACAGGTGCCCACAGATACGCAGTATTTT.

The table lists this clonotype with many counts. The CDR3 region is CAATKTGGALAYEQYF. The DNA for the CDR3 is TGTGCCGCGACGAAGACAGGGGGCGCGCTGGCCTACGAGCAGTACTTC. The chain couples TRBV28 to TRBJ2-7; 10 nucleotides match TRBD1. The length of the CDR3 is 16 residues. CDR1 is MDHEN and CDR2 is SYDVKM in the germline V gene. The V gene end was trimmed by 11 bases and the J gene end by 2 bases; junction bases not matched to a gene: 15.

This clonotype was picked up many times. V and J are TRBV23-1 and TRBJ1-5; 9 nucleotides align to TRBD1. TRBV23-1 counts as an open reading frame of uncertain function. The CDR3 sequence is 14 residues long. V lost 5 bases, J lost 9 bases, and 8 bases stayed unmatched. This CDR3 is CASSAGTGRSPQHF. The CDR3 coding sequence is TGCGCCAGCAGTGCCGGGACAGGGAGGTCGCCCCAGCATTTT.

There are a few counts of this clonotype. The chain recombines TRBV10-3 with TRBJ2-3; the D gene is possibly TRBD2 (5 bases). Germline V gene sequence: CDR1 ENHRY, CDR2 SYGVKD. V was trimmed by 4 bases and J by 2 bases, leaving 10 bases between them. This CDR3 is 14 amino acids long. The CDR3: CAISVRGSTDTQYF. For the CDR3, the DNA is TGTGCCATCAGTGTACGGGGATCCACAGATACGCAGTATTTT.

Ten or more counts support this clonotype. The V and J genes are TRBV7-9 and TRBJ2-1; the D is unclear. V was cut by 3 bases and J by 9 bases, with 9 bases left in between. CDR1 is SEHNR, CDR2 FQNEAQ, per germline (reference sequence). The CDR3 covers 12 residues. Written as DNA, the CDR3 is TGTGCCAGCAGCTTTGGCAGCCTTGAGCAGTTCTTC. This gives the protein CASSFGSLEQFF.

This clonotype was observed many times. The V gene is TRBV15, the J gene TRBJ2-5, with D possibly matching TRBD2 (6 bases). The CDR3 totals 13 residues. V lost 4 bases and J lost 9, with 15 bases in between. Germline V gene data show CDR1 as LNHNV and CDR2 as YYDKDF (reference sequence). In DNA, the CDR3 is TGTGCCACCAGCACCTACCCCCCGGGGGCCCAGTACTTC. Amino acids: CATSTYPPGAQYF.

The chain has TRBV18 and TRBJ1-6, with D uncertain. Germline V gene sequence: CDR1 KGHSH, CDR2 LQKENI. The ends were cut back, 3 bases at V and 7 bases at J, with 13 bases in the middle. The CDR3 has 15 amino acids. CDR3 residues: CASSPNAGENSPLHF. CDR3 sequence (DNA): TGTGCCAGCTCACCCAACGCGGGCGAGAATTCACCCCTCCACTTT.

This clonotype appeared a few times. Compared with germline, one end of the junction differs, possibly owing to a read error. The rearrangement links TRBV18 to TRBJ1-2, with 11 bases identical to TRBD1. Germline lookup yields CDR1 KGHSH and CDR2 LQKENI. The CDR3 has 15 amino acids. This CDR3 is CASSPSGTGGLGYNF. In DNA form, the CDR3 reads TGTGCCAGCTCACCTTCCGGGACAGGGGGTCTTGGCTACAACTTC.

This clonotype is medium-sized within its sample. The rearrangement uses TRBV5-4 and TRBJ2-7; the D gene is possibly TRBD2 (6 bases). This CDR3 comprises 14 residues. Between the trimmed V and J ends, which lost 1 base and 0 bases, there was a span of 8 bases. The germline gives CDR1 SGHNT, CDR2 YYREEE (reference sequence). The DNA for the CDR3 is TGTGCCAGCAGCTTGTACGGGAGCTCCTACGAGCAGTACTTC. Protein product: CASSLYGSSYEQYF.

The rearrangement uses TRBV12-3 or TRBV12-4 and TRBJ2-5; a weak D match, TRBD1 (6 bases). The CDR3 sequence is 11 residues long. V lost 4 bases and J 7 bases, leaving 7 bases between the germline ends. Written as DNA, the CDR3 is TGTGCCAGCAGTTCCAGGGGGACCCAGTACTTC. Translating gives CASSSRGTQYF.

The J gene is TRBJ2-1, the V gene TRBV11-1; TRBD2 agrees at 7 bases. The CDR3 runs to 15 residues. V dropped 4 bases and J dropped 3; count of bases not matched to a gene: 6. Germline CDR1 is SGHAT and CDR2 is FQDESV (reference sequence). CDR3 nucleotides: TGTGCCAGCAGCTCGCCCGGGACTATCTACAATGAGCAGTTCTTC. It yields the protein CASSSPGTIYNEQFF.

Sample share makes this clonotype medium-sized. This chain links TRBV10-1 with TRBJ2-5; 13 positions match TRBD2. Germline-derived CDR1 and CDR2 are WNHNN and SYGVQD (reference sequence). The CDR3 has 17 residues. V lost 9 bases, J lost 2 bases, and 12 bases stayed unmatched. CDR3 coding DNA: TGCGCCAGTATGACTAGCGGGAGGCGTGGGGGTCAAGAGACCCAGTACTTC. Translating gives CASMTSGRRGGQETQYF.

This clonotype was seen at least ten times. The CDR3 bases are TGTGCCAGCAGCCAAGGTTCGGGGGGCGAGGGTCAGCCCCAGCATTTT. It codes for CASSQGSGGEGQPQHF. The chain couples TRBV3-1 to TRBJ1-5; D is possibly TRBD1 (6 bases). The CDR3 spans 16 residues. The germline V gene has CDR1 LGHDT and CDR2 YNNKEL (reference sequence). The V and J ends lost 1 base and 6 bases respectively, with 16 bases between them.

This clonotype was detected many times. The chain couples TRBV9 to TRBJ2-3, with TRBD2 identical over 9 bases. V was clipped by 3 bases and J by 2 bases; unmatched bases: 7. The CDR3 length is 16 residues. The germline gives CDR1 SGDLS, CDR2 YYNGEE. The CDR3 is CASSDGGLANTDTQYF. The DNA for the CDR3 is TGTGCCAGCAGCGATGGGGGACTAGCAAACACAGATACGCAGTATTTT.

This clonotype was seen at least ten times. The chain has TRBV30 and TRBJ2-7, with TRBD2 identical over 9 bases. Germline V CDR1 and CDR2: GTSNPN, SVGIG (reference sequence). V shed 5 bases and J 5 bases; nucleotides not matched to a gene: 7. The CDR3 sequence is 13 residues long. CDR3 sequence (DNA): TGTGCCTGGTGCCGGGCGGGAGGGGACGAGCAGTACTTC. Protein product: CAWCRAGGDEQYF.